This passage covers 5 T cell receptor beta chains from one sample sequenced in a study of T cells in Graves' hyperthyroidism and ophthalmopathy. There were TCR beta CDR3 regions amplified from RNA transcripts. A first-round RT-PCR of the TCR CDR3 used the HTBI primer set. MiXCR, applied by TCRdb to the multiplex PCR reads, yields one record per CDR3 protein. The data contain 700,000 or so distinct CDR3 sequences, roughly 15% of them singletons. The source material was blood. The receptor set was obtained from a woman between 50 and 59 years old with Graves' ophthalmopathy.

This clonotype was recorded many times. This sequence joins TRBV5-1 and TRBJ1-2, with a possible D match to TRBD1 (6 bases). CDR3 length: 15 residues. Germline V gene lookup returns CDR1 SGHRS and CDR2 YFSETQ. Trimming cost V 4 bases and J 8 bases, with 21 bases left between them. Here the CDR3 reads CASSGRNGQPFGYTF. CDR3 DNA: TGCGCCAGCAGCGGAAGAAACGGACAGCCTTTCGGCTACACCTTC.

V is TRBV11-1 and J is TRBJ2-1, with TRBD2 matching 11 bases. After removal of 7 bases from V and 8 bases from J, the junction contained 10 bases not matched to a gene. From germline, CDR1 is SGHAT and CDR2 FQDESV (reference sequence). The CDR3 extends over 15 amino acids. Written as DNA, the CDR3 is TGTGCCAGCAACAATCTAGCGGGAGGATTAGATGAGCAGTTCTTC. Translation gives CASNNLAGGLDEQFF.

This clonotype was found many times. The chain is built from TRBV20-1 and TRBJ1-5; 7 positions agree with TRBD1. Germline loops: CDR1 DFQATT, CDR2 SNEGSKA (reference sequence). The trim removed 5 bases at V and 5 bases at J, leaving 6 bases unmatched. The CDR3 is made up of 13 amino acids. The CDR3 sequence: CSALGTADQPQHF. The CDR3, as DNA: TGCAGTGCTCTAGGGACAGCGGATCAGCCCCAGCATTTT.

This clonotype has ten or more counts. J is TRBJ2-2 and V is TRBV12-3 or TRBV12-4; 7 bases align to TRBD1. The CDR3 extends over 14 amino acids. V shed 7 bases, J shed 6 bases, and the junction held 8 bases outside the gene matches. In DNA form, the CDR3 reads TGTGCCAGCAAAACAAAGGGGGCAGCCGGGGAGCTGTTTTTT. Amino acid sequence: CASKTKGAAGELFF.

At least ten counts were recorded for this clonotype. The chain couples TRBV11-2 to TRBJ1-1; D gene uncertain. Germline V gene sequence: CDR1 SGHAT, CDR2 FQNNGV. There are 14 residues in the CDR3. V was trimmed by 1 base and J by 4 bases, leaving 10 bases between them. The CDR3 loop reads CASSLVVWGTEAFF. The CDR3 DNA sequence: TGTGCCAGCAGCTTAGTGGTGTGGGGCACTGAAGCTTTCTTT.